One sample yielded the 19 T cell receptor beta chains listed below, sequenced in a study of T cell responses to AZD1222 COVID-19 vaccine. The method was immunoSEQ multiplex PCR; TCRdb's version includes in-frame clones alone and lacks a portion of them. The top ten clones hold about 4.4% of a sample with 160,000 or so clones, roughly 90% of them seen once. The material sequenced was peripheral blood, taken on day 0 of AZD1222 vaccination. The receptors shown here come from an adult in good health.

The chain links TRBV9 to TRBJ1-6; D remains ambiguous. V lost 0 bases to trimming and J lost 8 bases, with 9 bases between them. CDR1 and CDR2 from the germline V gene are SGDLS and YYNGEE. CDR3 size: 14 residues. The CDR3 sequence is CASSVEGYYSPLHF. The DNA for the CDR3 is TGTGCCAGCAGCGTAGAAGGGTATTATTCACCCCTCCACTTT.

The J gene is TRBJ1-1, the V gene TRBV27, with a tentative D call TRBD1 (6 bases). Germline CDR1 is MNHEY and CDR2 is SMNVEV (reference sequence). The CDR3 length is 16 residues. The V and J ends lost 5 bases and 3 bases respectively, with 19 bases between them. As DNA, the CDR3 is TGTGCCAGCAGTCCAACAGGGCAGGGGCGGGACACTGAAGCTTTCTTT. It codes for CASSPTGQGRDTEAFF.

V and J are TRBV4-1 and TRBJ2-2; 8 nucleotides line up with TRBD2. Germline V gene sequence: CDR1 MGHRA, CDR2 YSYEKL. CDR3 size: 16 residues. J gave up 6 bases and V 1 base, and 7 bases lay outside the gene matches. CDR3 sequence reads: CASSQAPGGRSGELFF. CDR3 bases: TGCGCCAGCAGCCAAGCCCCAGGCGGGAGGTCCGGGGAGCTGTTTTTT.

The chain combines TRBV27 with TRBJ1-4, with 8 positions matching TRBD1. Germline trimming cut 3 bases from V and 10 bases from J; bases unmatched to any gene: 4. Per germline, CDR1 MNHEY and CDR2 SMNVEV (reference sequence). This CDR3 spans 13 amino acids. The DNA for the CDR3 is TGTGCCAGCAGTTTTCCGGACAGGGCAAAACTGTTTTTT. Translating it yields CASSFPDRAKLFF.

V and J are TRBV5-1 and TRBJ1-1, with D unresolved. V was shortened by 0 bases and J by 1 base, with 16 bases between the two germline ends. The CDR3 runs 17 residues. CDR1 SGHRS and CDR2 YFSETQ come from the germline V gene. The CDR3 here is CASSLAGTKGANTEAFF. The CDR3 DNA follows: TGCGCCAGCAGCTTGGCCGGCACAAAAGGAGCGAACACTGAAGCTTTCTTT.

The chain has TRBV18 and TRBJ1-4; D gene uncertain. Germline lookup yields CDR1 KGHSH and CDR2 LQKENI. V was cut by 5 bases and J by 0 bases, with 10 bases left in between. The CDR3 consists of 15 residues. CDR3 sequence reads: CASSSDIATNEKLFF. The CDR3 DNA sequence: TGTGCCAGCTCATCCGACATCGCAACTAATGAAAAACTGTTTTTT.

The CDR3 nucleotides read TGTGCCAGCAGCGTCCTCACGGGAAACACTGAAGCTTTCTTT. Translated: CASSVLTGNTEAFF. This chain uses TRBV13 with TRBJ1-1; D is ambiguous. Trimming took off 5 bases at V and 2 bases at J, with 12 bases between the two ends. This CDR3 has 14 residues. The germline gives CDR1 PRHDT, CDR2 FYEKMQ (reference sequence). Full variable domain (remainder filled in from reference TRBV13 and TRBJ1-1): AAGVIQSPRHLIKEKRETATLKCYPIPRHDTVYWYQQGPGQDPQFLISFYEKMQSDKGSIPDRFSAQQFSDYHSELNMSSLELGDSALYFCASSVLTGNTEAFFGQGTRLTVV.

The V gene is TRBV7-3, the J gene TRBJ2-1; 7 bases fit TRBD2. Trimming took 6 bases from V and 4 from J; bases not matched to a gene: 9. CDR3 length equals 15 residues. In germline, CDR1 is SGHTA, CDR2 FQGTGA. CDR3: CASSPGGSYYNEQFF. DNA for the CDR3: TGTGCCAGCAGTCCCGGCGGGAGCTATTACAATGAGCAGTTCTTC.

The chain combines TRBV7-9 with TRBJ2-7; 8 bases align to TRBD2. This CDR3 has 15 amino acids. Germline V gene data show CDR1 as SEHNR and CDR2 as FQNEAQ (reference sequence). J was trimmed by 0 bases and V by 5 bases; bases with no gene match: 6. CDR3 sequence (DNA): TGTGCCAGCAGCGATGCTAGCGGGCCCTCCTACGAGCAGTACTTC. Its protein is CASSDASGPSYEQYF.

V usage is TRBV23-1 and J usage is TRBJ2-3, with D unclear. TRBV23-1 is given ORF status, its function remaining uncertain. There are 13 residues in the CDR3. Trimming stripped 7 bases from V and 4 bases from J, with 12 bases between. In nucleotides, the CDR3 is TGCGCCAGCACCCGAAACCATCCAGATACGCAGTATTTT. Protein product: CASTRNHPDTQYF.

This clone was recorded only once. The CDR3 region has the DNA TGTGCCAGCAGTGGCTGGACAGCCAACTATGGCTACACCTTC. The encoded protein is CASSGWTANYGYTF. V usage is TRBV25-1 and J usage is TRBJ1-2, with D perhaps matching TRBD1 (6 bases). There are 14 residues in the CDR3. CDR1 MGHDK and CDR2 SYGVNS come from the germline V gene. V gave up 4 bases and J gave up 2 bases, with 11 bases separating them.

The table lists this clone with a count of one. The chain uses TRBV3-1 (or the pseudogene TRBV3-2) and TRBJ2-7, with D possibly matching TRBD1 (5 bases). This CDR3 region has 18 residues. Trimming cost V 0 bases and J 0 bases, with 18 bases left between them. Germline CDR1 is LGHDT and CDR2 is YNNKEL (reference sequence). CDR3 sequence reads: CASSQEAPDSLSSYEQYF. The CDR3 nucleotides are TGTGCCAGCAGCCAAGAAGCCCCTGACAGCCTGAGCTCCTACGAGCAGTACTTC.

CDR3 nucleotide sequence: TGTGCCAGCAGCTTAGCGAATACAGGGAACACTGAAGCTTTCTTT. This sequence encodes CASSLANTGNTEAFF. V gene TRBV11-2 combines with J gene TRBJ1-1, with D maybe TRBD1 (5 bases). The CDR3 spans 15 residues. V shed 1 base and J shed 1 base, with 10 bases lying between them. Germline CDR1 is SGHAT and CDR2 is FQNNGV.

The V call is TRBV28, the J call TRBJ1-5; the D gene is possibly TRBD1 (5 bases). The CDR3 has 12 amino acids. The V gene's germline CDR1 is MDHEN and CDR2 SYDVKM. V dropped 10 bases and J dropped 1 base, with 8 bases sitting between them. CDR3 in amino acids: CATGGSNQPQHF. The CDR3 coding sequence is TGTGCCACGGGGGGGAGCAATCAGCCCCAGCATTTT.

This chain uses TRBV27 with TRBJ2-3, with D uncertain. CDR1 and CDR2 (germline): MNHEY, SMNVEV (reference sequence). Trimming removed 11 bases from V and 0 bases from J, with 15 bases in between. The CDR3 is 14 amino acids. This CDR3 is CASAPSLSTDTQYF. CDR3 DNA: TGTGCCTCCGCCCCGTCCCTCAGCACAGATACGCAGTATTTT.

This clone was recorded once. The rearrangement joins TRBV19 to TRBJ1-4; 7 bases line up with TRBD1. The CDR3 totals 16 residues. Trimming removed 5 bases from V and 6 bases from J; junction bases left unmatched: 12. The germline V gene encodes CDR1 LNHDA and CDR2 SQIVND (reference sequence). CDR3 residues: CASSSPRDRPHEKLFF. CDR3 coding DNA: TGTGCCAGTAGTTCCCCCCGGGACAGACCCCATGAAAAACTGTTTTTT.

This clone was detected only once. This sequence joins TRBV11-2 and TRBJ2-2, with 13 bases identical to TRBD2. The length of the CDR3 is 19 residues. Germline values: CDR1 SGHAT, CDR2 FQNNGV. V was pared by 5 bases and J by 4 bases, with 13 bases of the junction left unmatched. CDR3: CASSRRKKTSGRSTGELFF. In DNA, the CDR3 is TGTGCCAGCAGCCGAAGAAAAAAGACTAGCGGGAGGTCCACCGGGGAGCTGTTTTTT. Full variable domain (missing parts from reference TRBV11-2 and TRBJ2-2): EAGVAQSPRYKIIEKRQSVAFWCNPISGHATLYWYQQILGQGPKLLIQFQNNGVVDDSQLPKDRFSAERLKGVDSTLKIQPAKLEDSAVYLCASSRRKKTSGRSTGELFFGEGSRLTVL.

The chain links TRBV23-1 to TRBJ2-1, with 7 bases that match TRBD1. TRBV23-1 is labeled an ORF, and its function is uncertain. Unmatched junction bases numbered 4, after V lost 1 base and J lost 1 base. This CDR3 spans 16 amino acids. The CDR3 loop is CASSQYRDRSYNEQFF. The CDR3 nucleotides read TGCGCCAGCAGTCAATACAGGGACAGATCCTACAATGAGCAGTTCTTC.

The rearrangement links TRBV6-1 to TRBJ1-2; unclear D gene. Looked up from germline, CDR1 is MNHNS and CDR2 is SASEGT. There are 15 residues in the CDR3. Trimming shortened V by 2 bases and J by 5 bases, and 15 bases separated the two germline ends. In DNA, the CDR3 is TGTGCCAGCAGTGAAAGGGCTCAGAACCAATATGGCTACACCTTC. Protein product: CASSERAQNQYGYTF.